This TCR beta chain was sequenced during a study of blood T cell repertoires in COVID-19 (dated by TCRdb to the early 2020s). Describing the broader study: The collaborator samples originated in the United States, Italy and Spain and spanned the acute and convalescent phases of COVID-19. The prospective study material was composed of cDNA or gDNA derived from T cells, B-cell-depleted T cells, or PBMCs. The dataset comprised deeply sampled blood TCRbeta repertoires from subjects exposed to, actively infected with, or recovered from COVID-19. The repertoires were released in a freely available public database intended as a resource for research on the immune response to SARS-CoV-2. Samples were obtained from the ongoing ImmuneRACE study (first 160 participants) and from 1,254 subjects provided by 6 global collaborators. A de-identified subject ID, COVID-19 status, age in years and sex were almost always included in the sample metadata. Where HLA class I and class II types were available, the types were taken from metadata supplied by the sample provider, not from assay-based typing.

What the research found in general, with its limitations: Clinical and demographic metadata were provided uncurated, with the amount varying by source and participant.

On this clone itself: Its antigen is not yet known. One base away there is no much larger clone; base qualities are not given.

Each collaborating institution followed its own protocols to collect whole blood in K2EDTA tubes. For TCRbeta analysis, collaborator samples were shipped as frozen whole blood, as isolated PBMCs, or as DNA extracted from either sample type. TCRbeta CDR3 regions were amplified from genomic DNA by means of the immunoSEQ Assay, a bias-controlled multiplex PCR. On the study's bioinformatics: Nucleated cell counts per sample were estimated from amplification of reference gene primers within the assay. To quantify the absolute abundance of each unique TCRbeta CDR3 rearrangement, sequence reads were collapsed and filtered. For each sample, productive Simpson clonality was calculated by taking the square root of Simpson's diversity index across productive rearrangements. The source is immuneACCESS, and TCRdb retained only in-frame sequences with V and J called. Part of the clones is not carried over; for the studies checked, unresolved V genes explain less than half of this, and the remainder is unexplained. The DNA gave D and trimming, while V, J and clone size come from that table. This sample comprises about 38,000 clones, 85% to 90% of them detected only once. Together, the top ten hold 20% to 25% of the sample.

The V end gives up 3 bases and the J end 0 bases, leaving 5 bases in the junction not matched to a gene. The CDR3 goes from the cysteine to the phenylalanine over 15 residues. Just CDR3 DNA is preserved here, 45 bases in frame from base 1. Taken from the germline V gene (reference sequence), the CDR1 and CDR2 loops are DFQATT and SNEGSKA. Source material: peripheral blood. In this chain, TRBV20-1 is recombined with TRBJ2-1; TRBD2 lines up with 7 middle nucleotides. The sequence was collected from a man aged 60-69 years with active or convalescent COVID-19. The base sequence is TGCAGTGCTAGTGGGGGGGTGGGCTCCTACAATGAGCAGTTCTTC. This gives the protein CSASGGVGSYNEQFF.